These 31 T cell receptor beta chains originate from one sample sequenced in a study of blood T cell repertoires in COVID-19. Assay used: immunoSEQ multiplex PCR; TCRdb lists only in-frame clones, some missing. The sample lists 350,000 to 400,000 clones, over 75% seen once, with less than 2.5% in the top ten. The material sequenced was PBMCs or T cells enriched from blood (not recorded which). These receptors all come from a man aged 40-49 years in a cohort exposed to, infected with or recovered from COVID-19 (not recorded which).

The chain joins TRBV30 to TRBJ1-5; D unclear. Per the germline V gene, CDR1 is GTSNPN and CDR2 is SVGIG (reference sequence). This CDR3 has 13 amino acids. V lost 2 bases, J lost 1 base, and 6 bases lay in between. This CDR3 is CAWSTGSNQPQHF. Here the CDR3 DNA reads TGTGCCTGGAGTACCGGGAGCAATCAGCCCCAGCATTTT. The whole variable domain, filled in from reference TRBV30 and TRBJ1-5, reads SQTIHQWPATLVQPVGSPLSLECTVEGTSNPNLYWYRQAAGRGLQLLFYSVGIGQISSEVPQNLSASRPQDRQFILSSKKLLLSDSGFYLCAWSTGSNQPQHFGDGTRLSIL.

The chain employs TRBV7-2 and TRBJ1-5, with 8 bases identical to TRBD1. The CDR3 has 14 amino acids. Trimming removed 5 bases from V and 5 bases from J; junction bases left unmatched: 5. CDR1 is SGHTA and CDR2 is FQGNSA in the germline V gene. As DNA, the CDR3 is TGTGCCAGCAGCGTCGGGACAGGCGATCAGCCCCAGCATTTT. It encodes CASSVGTGDQPQHF.

The V call is TRBV15, the J call TRBJ2-1; 11 nucleotides match TRBD2. The length of the CDR3 is 17 residues. V lost 7 bases to trimming and J lost 10 bases; unmatched junction nucleotides: 18. Per the germline V gene, CDR1 is LNHNV and CDR2 is YYDKDF (reference sequence). CDR3 residues: CATTHLGASGRYGEQFF. The CDR3 region has the DNA TGTGCCACCACCCACCTGGGGGCTAGCGGGAGGTATGGGGAGCAGTTCTTC.

The J gene is TRBJ1-2, the V gene TRBV19; the D gene is possibly TRBD1 (6 bases). The V end lost 3 bases, the J end lost 4 bases, and 15 bases lay between the germline ends. CDR3 length equals 15 residues. Germline values: CDR1 LNHDA, CDR2 SQIVND (reference sequence). DNA for the CDR3: TGTGCCAGTAGTATTGAGGGCAGGGGTGGCTATGGCTACACCTTC. Its translation is CASSIEGRGGYGYTF.

The chain uses TRBV2 and TRBJ2-4, with a weak D call TRBD2 (6 bases). V was trimmed by 4 bases and J by 6 bases, leaving 13 bases between them. Germline CDR1 reads SNHLY; CDR2 reads FYNNEI. This CDR3 is built from 14 residues. In DNA, the CDR3 is TGTGCCAGCAGTGGCTCAGCTAGCGCAAACATTCAGTACTTC. This gives the protein CASSGSASANIQYF.

The chain has TRBV21-1 and TRBJ1-5; the D call of TRBD1 is as the table states it, not checked on the DNA. TRBV21-1 is a listed pseudogene. CDR3 length equals 13 residues. The CDR3 protein is CARRTGIGQPQHF. The CDR3 DNA follows: TGTGCCAGAAGGACAGGGATTGGTCAGCCCCAGCATTTT.

This clone came up a few times. The chain has TRBV7-9 and TRBJ2-2; D is uncertain. Germline CDR1 and CDR2: SEHNR and FQNEAQ (reference sequence). CDR3 size: 13 residues. The V end lost 5 bases, the J end lost 5 bases, and 9 bases lay between the germline ends. The CDR3 spells CASSAVNTGELFF. In nucleotides, the CDR3 is TGTGCCAGCAGCGCGGTGAATACCGGGGAGCTGTTTTTT. Looking up the rest from reference TRBV7-9 and TRBJ2-2 gives the full variable domain: DTGVSQNPRHKITKRGQNVTFRCDPISEHNRLYWYRQTLGQGPEFLTYFQNEAQLEKSRLLSDRFSAERPKGSFSTLEIQRTEQGDSAMYLCASSAVNTGELFFGEGSRLTVL.

The rearrangement joins TRBV18 to TRBJ1-5; unclear D gene. Germline V lookup: CDR1 KGHSH, CDR2 LQKENI. This CDR3 contains 15 residues. V lost 6 bases and J 3 bases, leaving 15 bases between the germline ends. The CDR3: CASSQKEGPNQPQHF. Written as DNA, the CDR3 is TGTGCCAGCTCTCAAAAGGAGGGCCCCAATCAGCCCCAGCATTTT.

The rearrangement links TRBV18 to TRBJ1-2, with TRBD1 matching over 7 bases. Per the germline V gene, CDR1 is KGHSH and CDR2 is LQKENI. The ends lost 6 bases at V and 2 bases at J; junction bases unmatched: 9. CDR3 length: 15 amino acids. Here the CDR3 reads CASSLKRQGNYGYTF. CDR3 bases: TGTGCCAGCTCCCTGAAACGACAGGGAAACTATGGCTACACCTTC.

The CDR3 DNA follows: TGTGCCAGCCGAGGGTCTAGCAGCTCCTACAATGAGCAGTTCTTC. Residues: CASRGSSSSYNEQFF. The chain carries TRBV6-5 and TRBJ2-1; a weak D match, TRBD2 (5 bases). V shed 8 bases and J shed 0 bases, with 14 bases lying between them. Germline V gives CDR1 MNHEY, CDR2 SVGAGI. This CDR3 has 15 residues.

The chain joins TRBV28 to TRBJ1-1; 8 bases line up with TRBD1. Germline V gene lookup returns CDR1 MDHEN and CDR2 SYDVKM. J gave up 5 bases and V 3 bases, and 5 bases lay outside the gene matches. This CDR3 comprises 14 residues. The CDR3: CASSFRGRGTEAFF. The DNA of the CDR3 is TGTGCCAGCAGTTTCAGGGGGCGCGGAACTGAAGCTTTCTTT.

The rearrangement joins TRBV4-2 to TRBJ2-2; D is ambiguous. Germline values: CDR1 LGHNA, CDR2 YNFKEQ. The length of the CDR3 is 13 residues. The V end lost 4 bases, the J end lost 1 base, and 4 bases lay between the germline ends. The CDR3 nucleotides read TGTGCCAGCAGCCCAGGGAACACCGGGGAGCTGTTTTTT. It yields the protein CASSPGNTGELFF.

J is TRBJ2-3 and V is TRBV30; the match to TRBD2 covers 9 bases. CDR1 and CDR2 (germline): GTSNPN, SVGIG (reference sequence). The length of the CDR3 is 13 residues. V shed 7 bases, J shed 4 bases, and the junction held 6 bases outside the gene matches. The CDR3: CAFRTSVSDTQYF. The CDR3 nucleotides read TGTGCCTTCCGGACTAGCGTCTCAGATACGCAGTATTTT.

This rearrangement joins TRBV27 to TRBJ2-3; TRBD1 might be the D (5 bases). The germline V and J ends were trimmed by 3 bases and 1 base, with 14 bases remaining between them. CDR3 length: 16 residues. Per the germline V gene, CDR1 is MNHEY and CDR2 is SMNVEV (reference sequence). CDR3 in amino acids: CASSFFQGGGTDTQYF. Written as DNA, the CDR3 is TGTGCCAGCAGTTTCTTCCAGGGCGGAGGCACAGATACGCAGTATTTT.

The chain employs TRBV15 and TRBJ1-2; D gene ambiguous. Trimming shortened V by 0 bases and J by 6 bases, and 5 bases separated the two germline ends. This CDR3 has 12 amino acids. In germline, CDR1 is LNHNV, CDR2 YYDKDF (reference sequence). In nucleotides, the CDR3 is TGTGCCACCAGCAGAGATCGGGATGGCTACACCTTC. Its translation is CATSRDRDGYTF.

A single count supports this clone. The rearrangement uses TRBV6-5 and TRBJ1-6, with 7 positions matching TRBD1. Trimming at V came to 7 bases and at J to 7 bases, leaving 7 bases not matched to a gene. The CDR3 is 14 amino acids. Germline loops: CDR1 MNHEY, CDR2 SVGAGI. The CDR3 nucleotides read TGTGCCAGCACCACGGGACAGTTGAATTCACCCCTCCACTTT. As protein: CASTTGQLNSPLHF.

The gene calls are TRBV7-9 and TRBJ1-5; D unclear. This CDR3 has 14 residues. Germline V gene data show CDR1 as SEHNR and CDR2 as FQNEAQ (reference sequence). V shed 7 bases and J shed 3 bases, with 13 bases lying between them. CDR3: CASTTGRDNQPQHF. In nucleotides, the CDR3 is TGTGCCAGCACCACGGGGAGGGACAATCAGCCCCAGCATTTT.

This clone was counted a single time. The genes are TRBV5-4 and TRBJ1-1; D gene uncertain. The CDR3 runs 13 residues. Per germline, CDR1 SGHNT and CDR2 YYREEE (reference sequence). The ends were cut back, 3 bases at V and 4 bases at J, with 10 bases in the middle. The CDR3 bases are TGTGCCAGCAGCTCCACAGCAAGCACTGAAGCTTTCTTT. Its translation: CASSSTASTEAFF.

The chain recombines TRBV10-1 with TRBJ2-7; a weak D match, TRBD1 (6 bases). Germline V gives CDR1 WNHNN, CDR2 SYGVQD (reference sequence). The ends were cut back, 6 bases at V and 3 bases at J, with 24 bases in the middle. The CDR3 has 17 amino acids. The CDR3 sequence is CASRPNTGSRRYYEQYF. CDR3 DNA sequence: TGCGCCAGCAGACCCAACACAGGGTCCCGACGTTACTACGAGCAGTACTTC.

In this sample, this clone turned up a few times. The V and J genes are TRBV5-4 and TRBJ2-3, with TRBD1 identical over 7 bases. J was trimmed by 1 base and V by 5 bases; bases with no gene match: 7. Germline V gives CDR1 SGHNT, CDR2 YYREEE (reference sequence). The CDR3 covers 15 residues. DNA of the CDR3: TGTGCCAGCAGAACATCCGGGACAGGCACAGATACGCAGTATTTT. This translates into CASRTSGTGTDTQYF.

This chain uses TRBV11-2 with TRBJ2-7, with 10 bases fitting TRBD2. With V trimmed by 5 bases and J by 3 bases, 4 bases remained unmatched. The CDR3 spans 14 residues. Per the germline V gene, CDR1 is SGHAT and CDR2 is FQNNGV. CDR3 bases: TGTGCCAGCAGCGGCCGACTAGCGGGCTACGAGCAGTACTTC. This sequence encodes CASSGRLAGYEQYF.

The chain employs TRBV5-1 and TRBJ2-1; possible D gene TRBD1, 6 bases. Germline V CDR1 and CDR2: SGHRS, YFSETQ. Trimming removed 4 bases from V and 7 bases from J, with 9 bases in between. CDR3 length: 12 amino acids. This chain's CDR3 is CASSAQGNEQFF. DNA for the CDR3: TGCGCCAGCAGCGCTCAGGGGAATGAGCAGTTCTTC.

The V call is TRBV27, the J call TRBJ2-2; 9 bases are a match to TRBD2. The CDR3 has 17 amino acids. Germline V lookup: CDR1 MNHEY, CDR2 SMNVEV (reference sequence). V dropped 3 bases and J dropped 2; count of bases not matched to a gene: 7. The CDR3 DNA follows: TGTGCCAGCAGTTTTATCGGCGGGAGGGGAAACACCGGGGAGCTGTTTTTT. Protein sequence: CASSFIGGRGNTGELFF.

The genes are TRBV10-3 and TRBJ2-1; 11 positions match TRBD2. CDR1 and CDR2 from the germline V gene are ENHRY and SYGVKD. Germline trimming cut 6 bases from V and 0 bases from J; bases unmatched to any gene: 7. This CDR3 has 17 amino acids. The DNA for the CDR3 is TGTGCCATCAGCGGGACTAGCGGCTTGAGCTCCTACAATGAGCAGTTCTTC. Translated: CAISGTSGLSSYNEQFF.

In its sample, this clone was seen once. This sequence joins TRBV6-5 and TRBJ2-7; 7 bases line up with TRBD2. The CDR3 has 16 residues. The germline gives CDR1 MNHEY, CDR2 SVGAGI. With 3 bases clipped from V and 0 bases from J, the junction kept 8 bases outside the gene matches. This chain's CDR3 is CASSYSVGGSSYEQYF. The CDR3 bases are TGTGCCAGCAGTTATTCGGTCGGGGGGAGCTCCTACGAGCAGTACTTC.

The CDR3 protein is CASSLISGSTGELFF. As DNA, the CDR3 is TGCGCCAGCAGCTTGATTAGCGGGAGCACCGGGGAGCTGTTTTTT. This rearrangement joins TRBV5-1 to TRBJ2-2, with 9 bases lining up with TRBD2. The V gene end was trimmed by 1 base and the J gene end by 4 bases; junction bases not matched to a gene: 2. Germline V CDR1 and CDR2: SGHRS, YFSETQ. This CDR3 is 15 amino acids long.

This clone was found a few times. Other DNA sequences in the sample encode the same CDR3. V usage is TRBV18 and J usage is TRBJ1-1; D remains ambiguous. The V gene's germline CDR1 is KGHSH and CDR2 LQKENI. This CDR3 spans 14 amino acids. The V gene lost 4 bases and the J gene lost 2 bases, with 11 bases spanning the gap. The DNA for the CDR3 is TGTGCCAGCTCACTAGGAACAGACAACACTGAAGCTTTCTTT. This codes for CASSLGTDNTEAFF. Using reference TRBV18 and TRBJ1-1 for the parts outside the CDR3, the full variable domain is NAGVMQNPRHLVRRRGQEARLRCSPMKGHSHVYWYRQLPEEGLKFMVYLQKENIIDESGMPKERFSAEFPKEGPSILRIQQVVRGDSAAYFCASSLGTDNTEAFFGQGTRLTVV.

V and J are TRBV3-1 (or the pseudogene TRBV3-2) and TRBJ2-5, with TRBD1 identical over 10 bases. Germline V lookup: CDR1 LGHDT, CDR2 YNNKEL (reference sequence). The V segment lost 4 bases and the J segment 6 bases; nucleotides outside the gene matches: 8. This CDR3 contains 15 residues. For the CDR3, the DNA is TGTGCCAGCAGCCCCGGGACAGGGGTCGGGAAGACCCAGTACTTC. Residues: CASSPGTGVGKTQYF.

The chain uses TRBV3-1 (or the pseudogene TRBV3-2) and TRBJ1-3, with 7 bases aligning to TRBD1. J lost 4 bases, V lost 5 bases, and 14 bases had no gene match. This CDR3 region has 17 residues. Germline loops: CDR1 LGHDT, CDR2 YNNKEL (reference sequence). The CDR3 spells CASSAKALGGAGNTIYF. The DNA for the CDR3 is TGTGCCAGCAGCGCCAAAGCGCTAGGGGGCGCGGGAAACACCATATATTTT.

V is TRBV3-1 (or the pseudogene TRBV3-2) and J is TRBJ1-1, with 7 bases aligning to TRBD1. The CDR3 length is 14 residues. Germline V CDR1 and CDR2: LGHDT, YNNKEL (reference sequence). V lost 1 base and J lost 1; bases outside the gene matches: 0. The CDR3 nucleotides are TGTGCCAGCAGCCAAGGACAGGGGAACACTGAAGCTTTCTTT. Translated: CASSQGQGNTEAFF.

The V and J genes are TRBV2 and TRBJ2-3, with a possible D match to TRBD2 (5 bases). V was shortened by 9 bases and J by 0 bases, with 16 bases between the two germline ends. This CDR3 region has 15 residues. CDR1 SNHLY and CDR2 FYNNEI come from the germline V gene. In DNA, the CDR3 is TGTGCCAGTGGTGGGGAGCGGTATAGCACAGATACGCAGTATTTT. This gives the protein CASGGERYSTDTQYF.